Following are 27 T cell receptor beta chains from one sample sequenced in a study of blood T cell repertoires in COVID-19. Some clones are missing from TCRdb's copy, which holds only in-frame ones; the method was immunoSEQ multiplex PCR. The sample lists nearly 250,000 clones, over 80% seen once, with roughly 0.95% in the top ten. The sequenced material came from PBMCs or T cells enriched from blood (not recorded which). These receptors were collected from a man aged 45-65 years who had been exposed to COVID-19.

The table lists this clone with many counts. The chain uses TRBV28 and TRBJ1-5; D unclear. The V gene's germline CDR1 is MDHEN and CDR2 SYDVKM. Trimming cost V 6 bases and J 7 bases, with 10 bases left between them. The length of the CDR3 is 12 residues. Written as DNA, the CDR3 is TGTGCCAGCAGCCCCTATTCCCAGCCCCAGCATTTT. Its translation: CASSPYSQPQHF.

J is TRBJ1-6 and V is TRBV6-5, with a weak D call TRBD1 (5 bases). The V gene's germline CDR1 is MNHEY and CDR2 SVGAGI. There are 14 residues in the CDR3. Trimming pared 2 bases from V and 9 bases from J, leaving 11 bases between. The CDR3 nucleotides are TGTGCCAGCAGTTACGGGGGGTTAGTTTCACCCCTCCACTTT. Translation: CASSYGGLVSPLHF.

Details on this clone: An end of the junction does not agree with germline; a read error may underlie this. This rearrangement joins TRBV7-2 to TRBJ2-7; D unresolved. The CDR3 consists of 13 residues. Germline lookup yields CDR1 SGHTA and CDR2 FQGNSA. In nucleotides, the CDR3 is TGTGCCAGCAGCTTAACCGCCGCTCGGCAGGCTGACTTC. The encoded protein is CASSLTAARQADF.

The chain recombines TRBV18 with TRBJ1-1, with a possible D match to TRBD1 (6 bases). The CDR3 consists of 14 residues. Trimming left V 5 bases short and J 6 bases short, with 16 bases between. Germline loops: CDR1 KGHSH, CDR2 LQKENI. CDR3: CASSGLQGEAEAFF. The CDR3 region has the DNA TGTGCCAGCTCAGGCCTACAGGGTGAAGCTGAAGCTTTCTTT.

The CDR3 DNA reads as TGTGCCAGCAGTGGAGGGTTTGGCACAGATACGCAGTATTTT. Its protein is CASSGGFGTDTQYF. The chain employs TRBV2 and TRBJ2-3; perhaps TRBD2 as D (5 bases). This CDR3 has 14 amino acids. Trimming removed 4 bases from V and 1 base from J, with 9 bases in between. Germline V gives CDR1 SNHLY, CDR2 FYNNEI.

The chain carries TRBV9 and TRBJ2-7; tentative D call: TRBD2 (5 bases). The germline V gene has CDR1 SGDLS and CDR2 YYNGEE. V lost 4 bases, J lost 7 bases, and 24 bases lay in between. The CDR3 is made up of 16 amino acids. Here the CDR3 DNA reads TGTGCCAGCAGCAATACTCGGGCCCCCGACCGGGGAGAGCAGTACTTC. Its protein product is CASSNTRAPDRGEQYF.

The V and J genes are TRBV2 and TRBJ1-6; TRBD1 agrees at 9 bases. Germline V gives CDR1 SNHLY, CDR2 FYNNEI. The V segment lost 5 bases and the J segment 6 bases; nucleotides outside the gene matches: 5. CDR3 length: 15 amino acids. The CDR3 sequence is CASSTNRGPNSPLHF. CDR3 nucleotide sequence: TGTGCCAGCAGTACCAACAGGGGGCCTAATTCACCCCTCCACTTT.

The chain recombines TRBV18 with TRBJ1-3; the D is unclear. Trimming shortened V by 1 base and J by 0 bases, and 13 bases separated the two germline ends. This CDR3 region has 17 residues. Germline CDR1 reads KGHSH; CDR2 reads LQKENI. The CDR3 DNA sequence: TGTGCCAGCTCACCACAACAGCCTTTGAGCTCTGGAAACACCATATATTTT. This codes for CASSPQQPLSSGNTIYF.

CDR3 bases: TGCGCCAGCAGCTTGAATACTAACTATGGCTACACCTTC. This gives the protein CASSLNTNYGYTF. The J gene is TRBJ1-2, the V gene TRBV5-1; D is undetermined. The CDR3 spans 13 residues. The germline CDR1 and CDR2 sequences are SGHRS and YFSETQ. The germline V and J ends were trimmed by 1 base and 0 bases, with 4 bases remaining between them.

The J gene is TRBJ1-2, the V gene TRBV5-1; D gene uncertain. This CDR3 contains 14 residues. V shed 0 bases and J shed 4 bases, with 10 bases lying between them. Germline V gene data show CDR1 as SGHRS and CDR2 as YFSETQ. The CDR3, as DNA: TGCGCCAGCAGCTTGGAAGACTCTGCCTATGGCTACACCTTC. Its protein product is CASSLEDSAYGYTF.

The rearrangement joins TRBV5-1 to TRBJ2-1, with 7 bases fitting TRBD2. With 4 bases clipped from V and 4 bases from J, the junction kept 17 bases outside the gene matches. From germline, CDR1 is SGHRS and CDR2 YFSETQ. CDR3 size: 18 residues. CDR3 residues: CASSPGGVFAGSYNEQFF. The CDR3 DNA reads as TGCGCCAGCAGCCCTGGGGGGGTTTTTGCGGGAAGTTACAATGAGCAGTTCTTC.

This rearrangement joins TRBV5-1 to TRBJ1-2; a weak D match, TRBD1 (6 bases). CDR3 length equals 16 residues. The germline V and J ends were trimmed by 1 base and 4 bases, with 17 bases remaining between them. CDR1 and CDR2 (germline): SGHRS, YFSETQ. The CDR3 loop is CASSLILSGGGYGYTF. In DNA, the CDR3 is TGCGCCAGCAGCTTGATTTTAAGTGGGGGCGGCTATGGCTACACCTTC.

In its sample, this clone was seen once. The chain recombines TRBV30 with TRBJ2-1, with 9 positions matching TRBD2. The CDR3 loop spans 14 amino acids. CDR1 and CDR2 from the germline V gene are GTSNPN and SVGIG (reference sequence). V trimming: 7 bases; J trimming: 9 bases; junction bases outside the gene matches: 13. DNA of the CDR3: TGTGCCTTCTTAGCGGGGGACCCTCGGGGTGAGCAGTTCTTC. Its translation is CAFLAGDPRGEQFF. Complete variable domain (other parts from reference TRBV30 and TRBJ2-1): SQTIHQWPATLVQPVGSPLSLECTVEGTSNPNLYWYRQAAGRGLQLLFYSVGIGQISSEVPQNLSASRPQDRQFILSSKKLLLSDSGFYLCAFLAGDPRGEQFFGPGTRLTVL.

The genes are TRBV13 and TRBJ1-2; the D gene is possibly TRBD1 (6 bases). Germline lookup yields CDR1 PRHDT and CDR2 FYEKMQ (reference sequence). The CDR3 spans 15 residues. Trimming pared 4 bases from V and 4 bases from J, leaving 16 bases between. CDR3 protein: CASSSQGTAIYGYTF. The CDR3 region has the DNA TGTGCCAGCAGCTCCCAGGGGACCGCTATCTATGGCTACACCTTC.

Comments on this clone: The same CDR3 can be traced to other DNA sequences in this sample. V is TRBV5-1 and J is TRBJ1-2; the D gene is possibly TRBD1 (5 bases). The germline V gene has CDR1 SGHRS and CDR2 YFSETQ. V lost 0 bases to trimming and J lost 8 bases, with 11 bases between them. This CDR3 comprises 13 residues. The CDR3 nucleotides are TGCGCCAGCAGCTTGGCCGGGGGGGACGGCTACACCTTC. It translates to CASSLAGGDGYTF.

The chain employs TRBV9 and TRBJ1-2, with D possibly matching TRBD1 (5 bases). CDR1 is SGDLS, CDR2 YYNGEE, per germline. CDR3 length: 15 amino acids. V was pared by 4 bases and J by 8 bases, with 21 bases between. CDR3 sequence reads: CASSLQITGAPGYTF. DNA for the CDR3: TGTGCCAGCAGCCTCCAGATCACAGGAGCTCCGGGCTACACCTTC. Complete variable domain (other parts from reference TRBV9 and TRBJ1-2): DSGVTQTPKHLITATGQRVTLRCSPRSGDLSVYWYQQSLDQGLQFLIQYYNGEERAKGNILERFSAQQFPDLHSELNLSSLELGDSALYFCASSLQITGAPGYTFGSGTRLTVV.

The chain recombines TRBV30 with TRBJ2-7; 9 bases match TRBD2. CDR3 length: 17 amino acids. With V trimmed by 2 bases and J by 5 bases, 16 bases remained unmatched. The germline V gene has CDR1 GTSNPN and CDR2 SVGIG (reference sequence). This CDR3 reads CAWSPTGGRVVRHEQYV. The CDR3 DNA follows: TGTGCCTGGAGTCCCACTGGCGGGAGGGTGGTACGACACGAGCAGTACGTC.

This clone has just one count. An end of the junction does not agree with germline; a read error may underlie this. The CDR3 DNA is TGCGCCAGCAGCTTGGCTAGCGGAGAACTCGAGGACTTC. This encodes CASSLASGELEDF. The chain joins TRBV5-1 to TRBJ2-7; TRBD2 matches at 7 bases. CDR3 length: 13 residues. Germline V gives CDR1 SGHRS, CDR2 YFSETQ.

The chain carries TRBV7-2 and TRBJ1-1; TRBD1 agrees at 7 bases. Germline V gives CDR1 SGHTA, CDR2 FQGNSA. Trimming cost V 4 bases and J 11 bases; bases outside gene matches: 10. The CDR3 spans 13 residues. CDR3 nucleotide sequence: TGTGCCAGCAGCTCACAGACAGGGCTGCTGGCTTTCTTT. Translated, it gives CASSSQTGLLAFF.

The rearrangement uses TRBV29-1 and TRBJ1-1; D may be TRBD1 (6 bases). The V end lost 6 bases, the J end lost 1 base, and 18 bases lay between the germline ends. Germline lookup yields CDR1 SQVTM and CDR2 ANQGSEA. The length of the CDR3 is 15 residues. The CDR3 nucleotides read TGCAGCGTCCAAACCCGACAGGTTCGGAACACTGAAGCTTTCTTT. This sequence encodes CSVQTRQVRNTEAFF.

The chain is built from TRBV20-1 and TRBJ1-2; 8 bases map to TRBD1. The CDR3 length is 13 residues. The V segment lost 3 bases and the J segment 7 bases; nucleotides outside the gene matches: 7. Germline values: CDR1 DFQATT, CDR2 SNEGSKA (reference sequence). CDR3 loop: CSASLDRVGGYTF. In DNA, the CDR3 is TGCAGTGCTAGTTTGGACAGGGTCGGTGGCTACACCTTC.

The J gene is TRBJ2-5, the V gene TRBV28; possible D gene TRBD2, 5 bases. The CDR3 runs to 16 residues. Germline lookup yields CDR1 MDHEN and CDR2 SYDVKM. V lost 2 bases and J lost 0, with 13 bases in between. In nucleotides, the CDR3 is TGTGCCAGCAGTTTAGTGGGAGCCTCGTACCAAGAGACCCAGTACTTC. Translated: CASSLVGASYQETQYF.

The J gene is TRBJ1-1, the V gene TRBV7-6; no clear D. In germline, CDR1 is SGHVS, CDR2 FNYEAQ. Trimming removed 3 bases at V and 4 bases at J, with 9 bases between. There are 13 residues in the CDR3. In DNA, the CDR3 is TGTGCCAGCAGCTTGGGAGGGTTCACTGAAGCTTTCTTT. It encodes CASSLGGFTEAFF.

CDR3 in amino acids: CASSSPSRYGYTF. CDR3 nucleotides: TGTGCCAGCAGTTCGCCGTCACGGTATGGCTACACCTTC. V gene TRBV6-6 combines with J gene TRBJ1-2; the D is unclear. Germline CDR1 reads MNHNY; CDR2 reads SVGAGI (reference sequence). Trimming pared 4 bases from V and 5 bases from J, leaving 11 bases between. The CDR3 is 13 amino acids.

This chain connects TRBV5-1 to TRBJ1-4; D perhaps matches TRBD1 (5 bases). The CDR3 runs 13 residues. CDR1 is SGHRS, CDR2 YFSETQ, per germline. Trimming pared 1 base from V and 7 bases from J, leaving 8 bases between. CDR3 bases: TGCGCCAGCAGCTTGTTGGGGGGTGAAAAACTGTTTTTT. Translated, it gives CASSLLGGEKLFF.

The chain recombines TRBV3-1 (or the pseudogene TRBV3-2) with TRBJ1-2, with 12 bases that match TRBD1. Trimming cost V 1 base and J 1 base; bases outside gene matches: 7. The germline gives CDR1 LGHDT, CDR2 YNNKEL (reference sequence). CDR3 length: 18 residues. The DNA for the CDR3 is TGTGCCAGCAGCCAAGTGGGACAGGGGGCTTCCCTTAACTATGGCTACACCTTC. Its protein is CASSQVGQGASLNYGYTF.

The chain couples TRBV6-6 to TRBJ2-6; D is undetermined. CDR1 MNHNY and CDR2 SVGAGI come from the germline V gene (reference sequence). CDR3 size: 16 residues. V lost 5 bases and J lost 0, with 11 bases in between. CDR3 coding DNA: TGTGCCAGCAGTCGACCTCACAGCTCTGGGGCCAACGTCCTGACTTTC. Translating it yields CASSRPHSSGANVLTF.